A single sample gave rise to the 29 T cell receptor beta chains below, sequenced in a study of blood T cell repertoires in COVID-19. The protocol was immunoSEQ multiplex PCR, while the TCRdb copy is restricted to in-frame clones and leaves out a portion. The sample yields roughly 500,000 clones, 80% to 90% seen once. Input material: peripheral blood. Every receptor here comes from a man younger than 35 with COVID-19, enrolled during active disease.

The count of this clone is one. The rearrangement links TRBV18 to TRBJ2-1, with 9 bases identical to TRBD2. The CDR3 extends over 15 amino acids. Trimming at V came to 2 bases and at J to 10 bases, leaving 9 bases not matched to a gene. Germline CDR1 is KGHSH and CDR2 is LQKENI. The CDR3 protein is CASSPSAGGPLEQFF. Written as DNA, the CDR3 is TGTGCCAGCTCACCATCGGCGGGAGGGCCACTGGAGCAGTTCTTC.

A single count supports this clone. The chain recombines TRBV29-1 with TRBJ2-1; TRBD2 matches 9 bases. Trimming at V came to 1 base and at J to 7 bases, leaving 8 bases not matched to a gene. Germline V CDR1 and CDR2: SQVTM, ANQGSEA. The CDR3 covers 15 residues. CDR3 region: CSVEVREGKGNEQFF. As DNA, the CDR3 is TGCAGCGTTGAAGTGCGGGAGGGCAAAGGAAATGAGCAGTTCTTC.

The chain couples TRBV3-1 (or the pseudogene TRBV3-2) to TRBJ1-2, with TRBD1 identical over 8 bases. In germline, CDR1 is LGHDT, CDR2 YNNKEL (reference sequence). V gave up 1 base and J gave up 4 bases; unmatched junction bases: 5. This CDR3 contains 15 residues. CDR3 in DNA: TGTGCCAGCAGCCAAGGGACAGGGCCACTCTATGGCTACACCTTC. Amino acids: CASSQGTGPLYGYTF.

V and J are TRBV11-2 and TRBJ2-2, with D uncertain. Germline-derived CDR1 and CDR2 are SGHAT and FQNNGV. This CDR3 contains 14 residues. Trimming cost V 2 bases and J 3 bases, with 7 bases left between them. DNA for the CDR3: TGTGCCAGCAGCTTAACAGAGTACACCGGGGAGCTGTTTTTT. The encoded protein is CASSLTEYTGELFF.

This chain uses TRBV4-2 with TRBJ2-2, with 9 bases matching TRBD2. In germline, CDR1 is LGHNA, CDR2 YNFKEQ. The ends lost 4 bases at V and 1 base at J; junction bases unmatched: 7. This CDR3 comprises 17 residues. The CDR3 DNA sequence: TGTGCCAGCAGCCCCCGCGAGCGGGGGGAGAACACCGGGGAGCTGTTTTTT. Its translation: CASSPRERGENTGELFF.

This chain joins TRBV11-2 and TRBJ1-5, with unresolved D. There are 15 residues in the CDR3. Per germline, CDR1 SGHAT and CDR2 FQNNGV. Trimming removed 5 bases at V and 3 bases at J, with 14 bases between. DNA for the CDR3: TGTGCCAGCAGCCAAGAGCCGATTCCCAATCAGCCCCAGCATTTT. Amino acid sequence: CASSQEPIPNQPQHF.

This chain connects TRBV9 to TRBJ2-5; D gene ambiguous. V was clipped by 4 bases and J by 2 bases, with 15 bases between them. Germline V CDR1 and CDR2: SGDLS, YYNGEE. The CDR3 extends over 15 amino acids. For the CDR3, the DNA is TGTGCCAGCAGCCCAGAGGCCCGGGTGCAAGAGACCCAGTACTTC. Amino acid sequence: CASSPEARVQETQYF.

This rearrangement joins TRBV12-3 or TRBV12-4 to TRBJ1-6, with a possible D match to TRBD1 (5 bases). The length of the CDR3 is 12 residues. Trimming removed 3 bases from V and 16 bases from J, with 13 bases in between. This chain's CDR3 is CASSFGGGPLHF. The CDR3 bases are TGTGCCAGCAGTTTCGGGGGAGGCCCGCTCCACTTT.

The J gene is TRBJ1-6, the V gene TRBV20-1; D ambiguous. Trimming cost V 6 bases and J 0 bases, with 15 bases left between them. The CDR3 is made up of 16 amino acids. CDR1 is DFQATT and CDR2 is SNEGSKA in the germline V gene (reference sequence). CDR3 sequence: CSASNTVNSYNSPLHF. CDR3 sequence (DNA): TGCAGTGCCAGTAATACAGTTAACTCCTATAATTCACCCCTCCACTTT.

The chain has TRBV6-1 and TRBJ1-6; 8 positions agree with TRBD1. The CDR3 totals 15 residues. Germline CDR1 and CDR2: MNHNS and SASEGT. Trimming removed 3 bases from V and 7 bases from J; junction bases left unmatched: 5. CDR3 in amino acids: CASSDPDRANSPLHF. The CDR3 DNA sequence: TGTGCCAGCAGTGACCCGGACAGGGCGAATTCACCCCTCCACTTT.

This sequence joins TRBV11-2 and TRBJ2-3; the match to TRBD1 covers 7 bases. This CDR3 comprises 15 residues. J lost 1 base, V lost 3 bases, and 4 bases had no gene match. The germline CDR1 and CDR2 sequences are SGHAT and FQNNGV. The CDR3 DNA is TGTGCCAGCAGCTTTCACAGGGGACGCACAGATACGCAGTATTTT. This translates into CASSFHRGRTDTQYF.

The gene calls are TRBV9 and TRBJ2-2, with 7 positions matching TRBD1. Unmatched junction bases numbered 3, after V lost 0 bases and J lost 4 bases. The CDR3 consists of 15 residues. Germline-derived CDR1 and CDR2 are SGDLS and YYNGEE. The CDR3 loop reads CASSVGDRVTGELFF. Here the CDR3 DNA reads TGTGCCAGCAGCGTAGGGGACAGAGTCACCGGGGAGCTGTTTTTT.

This clone appeared a few times. The chain employs TRBV4-2 and TRBJ1-1; perhaps TRBD1 as D (6 bases). Germline V gene lookup returns CDR1 LGHNA and CDR2 YNFKEQ. V was pared by 1 base and J by 5 bases, with 11 bases between. This CDR3 spans 14 amino acids. Here the CDR3 reads CASSQGGGVTEAFF. The CDR3 DNA is TGTGCCAGCAGCCAAGGCGGGGGCGTTACTGAAGCTTTCTTT.

The rearrangement links TRBV10-3 to TRBJ2-1, with D maybe TRBD2 (7 bases). The CDR3 extends over 16 amino acids. Deletions cut 0 bases from V and 6 bases from J, with 15 bases between. CDR1 and CDR2 (germline): ENHRY, SYGVKD. The CDR3 protein is CAISESAGAGVNEQFF. CDR3 in DNA: TGTGCCATCAGTGAGTCGGCGGGGGCGGGGGTCAATGAGCAGTTCTTC.

This clone has a handful of counts. This chain joins TRBV27 and TRBJ1-6; D not certain. V was shortened by 6 bases and J by 9 bases, with 15 bases between the two germline ends. Germline CDR1 and CDR2: MNHEY and SMNVEV (reference sequence). This CDR3 has 14 residues. CDR3 sequence: CASRTLGGASPLHF. The CDR3 DNA reads as TGTGCCAGCAGGACGCTTGGAGGTGCTTCACCCCTCCACTTT.

This clone was counted a few times. The chain uses TRBV6-5 and TRBJ1-5; maybe TRBD1 (6 bases). This CDR3 comprises 14 residues. Germline V gene lookup returns CDR1 MNHEY and CDR2 SVGAGI. V was shortened by 8 bases and J by 7 bases, with 18 bases between the two germline ends. Written as DNA, the CDR3 is TGTGCCAGCGGGGGCAGGGTCGTAGGACAGCCCCAGCATTTT. Translating gives CASGGRVVGQPQHF.

Of note for this clone: The same CDR3 is also encoded by other DNA sequences in this sample. The genes are TRBV5-4 and TRBJ2-7; 7 bases map to TRBD2. The CDR3 loop spans 14 amino acids. Germline loops: CDR1 SGHNT, CDR2 YYREEE (reference sequence). The trim removed 0 bases at V and 0 bases at J, leaving 0 bases unmatched. CDR3 DNA sequence: TGTGCCAGCAGCTTGGGCGGGAGCTCCTACGAGCAGTACTTC. Translation gives CASSLGGSSYEQYF. Using reference TRBV5-4 and TRBJ2-7 for the parts outside the CDR3, the full variable domain is ETGVTQSPTHLIKTRGQQVTLRCSSQSGHNTVSWYQQALGQGPQFIFQYYREEENGRGNFPPRFSGLQFPNYSSELNVNALELDDSALYLCASSLGGSSYEQYFGPGTRLTVT.

This chain links TRBV5-6 with TRBJ2-6; 7 positions match TRBD2. V trimming: 2 bases; J trimming: 0 bases; junction bases outside the gene matches: 5. The CDR3 contains 17 residues. Looked up from germline, CDR1 is SGHDT and CDR2 is YYEEEE. The CDR3 here is CASSLGGRHSGANVLTF. The CDR3 nucleotides are TGTGCCAGCAGCTTAGGCGGGAGACACTCTGGGGCCAACGTCCTGACTTTC.

The J gene is TRBJ2-1, the V gene TRBV7-9; D call uncertain. V was pared by 5 bases and J by 8 bases, with 19 bases between. This CDR3 is built from 15 residues. Germline V gives CDR1 SEHNR, CDR2 FQNEAQ (reference sequence). The CDR3 region has the DNA TGTGCCAGCAGCGTCCGGCACGTGGGTGGAGATGAGCAGTTCTTC. The encoded protein is CASSVRHVGGDEQFF.

This rearrangement joins TRBV5-8 to TRBJ1-1; D call uncertain. The CDR3 is made up of 14 amino acids. Deletions cut 2 bases from V and 0 bases from J, with 8 bases between. The V gene's germline CDR1 is SGHTS and CDR2 YDEGEE. The CDR3 region has the DNA TGTGCCAGCAGCTTTGCGTACGTGAACACTGAAGCTTTCTTT. Translation gives CASSFAYVNTEAFF.

The rearrangement links TRBV7-9 to TRBJ2-1; unclear D gene. The CDR3 is 16 residues long. V was cut by 5 bases and J by 2 bases, with 16 bases left in between. The germline CDR1 and CDR2 sequences are SEHNR and FQNEAQ (reference sequence). The CDR3 spells CASSPVPPNPYNEQFF. Here the CDR3 DNA reads TGTGCCAGCAGCCCAGTTCCTCCGAACCCCTACAATGAGCAGTTCTTC.

The CDR3 DNA reads as TGTGCCAGCAGCCAAGATCATAATCTAGCGGACTACCTCACAGATACGCAGTATTTT. This codes for CASSQDHNLADYLTDTQYF. The chain is built from TRBV3-1 (or the pseudogene TRBV3-2) and TRBJ2-3; 7 bases line up with TRBD2. Trimming removed 0 bases from V and 2 bases from J; junction bases left unmatched: 14. Germline V lookup: CDR1 LGHDT, CDR2 YNNKEL (reference sequence). This CDR3 has 19 residues.

This rearrangement joins TRBV6-5 to TRBJ2-3; TRBD1 is a possible D gene (7 bases). The ends were cut back, 7 bases at V and 6 bases at J, with 17 bases in the middle. The CDR3 consists of 14 residues. Germline V gives CDR1 MNHEY, CDR2 SVGAGI. CDR3 region: CASMGGQPLDTQYF. The CDR3 DNA is TGTGCCAGCATGGGGGGACAGCCTCTTGATACGCAGTATTTT.

The chain uses TRBV19 and TRBJ1-1; D unclear. Trimming left V 8 bases short and J 3 bases short, with 7 bases between. From germline, CDR1 is LNHDA and CDR2 SQIVND (reference sequence). CDR3 length: 11 amino acids. CDR3 in DNA: TGTGCCAGTCTTTCCTACACTGAAGCTTTCTTT. It encodes CASLSYTEAFF. Looking up the rest from reference TRBV19 and TRBJ1-1 gives the full variable domain: DGGITQSPKYLFRKEGQNVTLSCEQNLNHDAMYWYRQDPGQGLRLIYYSQIVNDFQKGDIAEGYSVSREKKESFPLTVTSAQKNPTAFYLCASLSYTEAFFGQGTRLTVV.

J is TRBJ1-3 and V is TRBV27; the D gene is possibly TRBD1 (6 bases). The CDR3 length is 15 residues. The germline V gene has CDR1 MNHEY and CDR2 SMNVEV (reference sequence). Trimming cost V 6 bases and J 0 bases, with 12 bases left between them. Here the CDR3 reads CASRNVGGSGNTIYF. The DNA of the CDR3 is TGTGCCAGCAGGAATGTAGGGGGCTCTGGAAACACCATATATTTT.

This clone was observed a single time. The rearrangement uses TRBV13 and TRBJ2-7, with a tentative D call TRBD2 (5 bases). CDR1 PRHDT and CDR2 FYEKMQ come from the germline V gene (reference sequence). With 2 bases removed from V and 1 base from J, the gap between germline ends came to 9 bases. The CDR3 covers 14 residues. This CDR3 reads CASSLIGDSYEQYF. CDR3 nucleotide sequence: TGTGCCAGCAGCTTAATCGGGGATTCCTACGAGCAGTACTTC.

On this clone itself: Other DNA variants within this sample encode the same CDR3. The CDR3 region is CASSPPGQKETQYF. CDR3 coding DNA: TGTGCCAGCTCACCACCGGGACAGAAAGAGACCCAGTACTTC. J is TRBJ2-5 and V is TRBV18, with 7 bases fitting TRBD1. Germline V lookup: CDR1 KGHSH, CDR2 LQKENI. With 0 bases clipped from V and 3 bases from J, the junction kept 1 base outside the gene matches. The CDR3 spans 14 residues.

This chain connects TRBV2 to TRBJ1-2; D possibly corresponds to TRBD1 (6 bases). V lost 4 bases and J lost 6, with 9 bases in between. CDR1 is SNHLY and CDR2 is FYNNEI in the germline V gene. The CDR3 length is 12 residues. CDR3 DNA sequence: TGTGCCAGCAGTGGGGGGACACATGGCTACACCTTC. This codes for CASSGGTHGYTF.

The chain uses TRBV18 and TRBJ2-2, with D possibly matching TRBD1 (6 bases). The CDR3 covers 15 residues. Germline loops: CDR1 KGHSH, CDR2 LQKENI. Trimming took 7 bases from V and 3 from J, leaving 15 bases between them. The CDR3 nucleotides read TGTGCCAGCTTCGGACAGACCGATTACACCGGGGAGCTGTTTTTT. Amino acid sequence: CASFGQTDYTGELFF. The whole variable domain, filled in from reference TRBV18 and TRBJ2-2, reads NAGVMQNPRHLVRRRGQEARLRCSPMKGHSHVYWYRQLPEEGLKFMVYLQKENIIDESGMPKERFSAEFPKEGPSILRIQQVVRGDSAAYFCASFGQTDYTGELFFGEGSRLTVL.